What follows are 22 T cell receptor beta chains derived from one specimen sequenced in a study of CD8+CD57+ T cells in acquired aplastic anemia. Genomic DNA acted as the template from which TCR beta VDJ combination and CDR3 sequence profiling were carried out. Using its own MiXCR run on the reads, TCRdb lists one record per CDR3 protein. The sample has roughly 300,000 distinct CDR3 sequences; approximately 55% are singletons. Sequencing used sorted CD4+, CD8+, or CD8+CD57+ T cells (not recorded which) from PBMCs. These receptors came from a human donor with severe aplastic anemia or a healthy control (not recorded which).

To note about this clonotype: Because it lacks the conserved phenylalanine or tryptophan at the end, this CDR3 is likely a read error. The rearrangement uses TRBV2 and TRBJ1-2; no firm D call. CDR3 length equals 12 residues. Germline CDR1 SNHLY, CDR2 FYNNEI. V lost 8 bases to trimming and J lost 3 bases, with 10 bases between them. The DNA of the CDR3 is TGTGCCAGCGGTGTAACGGACTATGGCTACACCCTC. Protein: CASGVTDYGYTL.

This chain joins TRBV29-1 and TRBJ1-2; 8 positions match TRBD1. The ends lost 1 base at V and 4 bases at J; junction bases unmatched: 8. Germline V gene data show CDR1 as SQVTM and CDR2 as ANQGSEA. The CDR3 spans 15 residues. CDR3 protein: CSVEGERDRLYGYTF. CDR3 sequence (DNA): TGCAGCGTTGAAGGGGAGAGGGACAGGCTCTATGGCTACACCTTC. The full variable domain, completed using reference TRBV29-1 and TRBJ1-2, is SAVISQKPSRDICQRGTSLTIQCQVDSQVTMMFWYRQQPGQSLTLIATANQGSEATYESGFVIDKFPISRPNLTFSTLTVSNMSPEDSSIYLCSVEGERDRLYGYTFGSGTRLTVV.

The CDR3 sequence is CASSHGQLQPQHF. The CDR3 DNA reads TGTGCCAGCAGTCACGGACAGCTTCAGCCCCAGCATTTT. J is TRBJ1-5 and V is TRBV6-6; D might be TRBD1 (6 bases). Germline-derived CDR1 and CDR2 are MNHNY and SVGAGI (reference sequence). There are 13 residues in the CDR3. Trimming shortened V by 5 bases and J by 6 bases, and 11 bases separated the two germline ends.

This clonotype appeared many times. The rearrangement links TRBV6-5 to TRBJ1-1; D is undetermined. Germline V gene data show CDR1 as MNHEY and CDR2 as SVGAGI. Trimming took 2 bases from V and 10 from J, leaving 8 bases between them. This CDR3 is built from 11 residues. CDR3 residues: CASSYEEGAFF. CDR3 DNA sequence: TGTGCCAGCAGTTACGAAGAGGGAGCTTTCTTT.

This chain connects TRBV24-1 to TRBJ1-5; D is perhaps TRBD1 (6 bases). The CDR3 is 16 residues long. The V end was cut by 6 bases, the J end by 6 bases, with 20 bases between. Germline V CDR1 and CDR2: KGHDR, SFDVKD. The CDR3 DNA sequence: TGTGCCACCAGTTCGGAAACAGGGAGGGGCGGTCAGCCCCAGCATTTT. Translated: CATSSETGRGGQPQHF.

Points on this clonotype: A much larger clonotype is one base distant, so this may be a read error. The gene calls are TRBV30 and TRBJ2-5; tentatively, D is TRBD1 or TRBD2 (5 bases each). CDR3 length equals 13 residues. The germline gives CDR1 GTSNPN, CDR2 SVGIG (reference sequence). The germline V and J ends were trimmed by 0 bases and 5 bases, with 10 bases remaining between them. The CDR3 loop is CAWSVRDVETQYF. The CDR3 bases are TGTGCCTGGAGTGTGAGGGACGTGGAGACCCAGTACTTC.

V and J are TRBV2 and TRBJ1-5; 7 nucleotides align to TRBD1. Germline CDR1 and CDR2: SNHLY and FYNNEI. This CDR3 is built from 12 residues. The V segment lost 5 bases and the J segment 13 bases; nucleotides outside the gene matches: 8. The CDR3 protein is CASSKQGSQQHF. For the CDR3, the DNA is TGTGCCAGCAGTAAACAGGGGTCGCAACAGCATTTT. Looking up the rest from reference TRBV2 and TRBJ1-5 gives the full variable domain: EPEVTQTPSHQVTQMGQEVILRCVPISNHLYFYWYRQILGQKVEFLVSFYNNEISEKSEIFDDQFSVERPDGSNFTLKIRSTKLEDSAMYFCASSKQGSQQHFGDGTRLSIL.

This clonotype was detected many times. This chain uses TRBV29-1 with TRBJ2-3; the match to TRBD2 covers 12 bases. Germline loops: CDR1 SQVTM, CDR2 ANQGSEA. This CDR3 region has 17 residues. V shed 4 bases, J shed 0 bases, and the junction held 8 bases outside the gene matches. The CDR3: CSVVRASGGASTDTQYF. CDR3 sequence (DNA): TGCAGCGTTGTCCGTGCTAGCGGGGGGGCAAGCACAGATACGCAGTATTTT.

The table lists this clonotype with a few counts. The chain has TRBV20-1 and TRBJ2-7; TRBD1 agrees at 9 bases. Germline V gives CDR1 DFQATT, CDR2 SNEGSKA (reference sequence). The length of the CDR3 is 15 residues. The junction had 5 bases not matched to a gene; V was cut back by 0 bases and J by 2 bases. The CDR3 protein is CSAREGGTGTYEQYF. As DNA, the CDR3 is TGCAGTGCTAGAGAGGGTGGGACAGGGACCTACGAGCAGTACTTC.

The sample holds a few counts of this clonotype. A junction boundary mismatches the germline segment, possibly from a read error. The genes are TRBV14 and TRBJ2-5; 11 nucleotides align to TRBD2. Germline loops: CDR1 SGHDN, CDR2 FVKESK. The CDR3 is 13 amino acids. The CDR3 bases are TGTGCCAGCAGCCAATCACCCGGGGGACTAGCGGCCTTC. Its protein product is CASSQSPGGLAAF.

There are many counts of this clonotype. For the CDR3, the DNA is TGTGCCATCAGTGAAGCCTCAGGGGGCTCCGGAAACACCATATATTTT. This translates into CAISEASGGSGNTIYF. The chain carries TRBV10-3 and TRBJ1-3; TRBD1 aligns across 8 bases. The CDR3 totals 16 residues. V gave up 3 bases and J gave up 4 bases; unmatched junction bases: 8. Germline V lookup: CDR1 ENHRY, CDR2 SYGVKD.

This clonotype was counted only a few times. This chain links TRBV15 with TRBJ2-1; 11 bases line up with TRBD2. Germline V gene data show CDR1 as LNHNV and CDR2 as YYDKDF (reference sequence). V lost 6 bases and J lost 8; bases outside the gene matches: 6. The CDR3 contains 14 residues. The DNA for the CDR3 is TGTGCCACCAGGAAACTAGCGGGAGACGATGAGCAGTTCTTC. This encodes CATRKLAGDDEQFF.

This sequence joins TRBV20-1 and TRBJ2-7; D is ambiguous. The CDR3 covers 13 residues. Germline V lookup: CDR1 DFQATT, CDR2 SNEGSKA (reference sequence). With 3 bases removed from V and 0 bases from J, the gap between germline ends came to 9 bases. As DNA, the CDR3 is TGCAGTGCTAGTTTAGAGGCCTCCTACGAGCAGTACTTC. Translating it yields CSASLEASYEQYF.

DNA of the CDR3: TGCGCCAGCAGCTTGACTGACTCCAAGGATTCACCCCTCCACTTT. Translated, it gives CASSLTDSKDSPLHF. This sequence joins TRBV5-1 and TRBJ1-6; D is unclear. Trimming took off 1 base at V and 8 bases at J, with 13 bases between the two ends. Germline CDR1 is SGHRS and CDR2 is YFSETQ. The CDR3 is 15 amino acids.

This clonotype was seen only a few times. The CDR3 sequence: CASSTRGGKGNEQFF. CDR3 nucleotide sequence: TGTGCCAGTAGTACCCGGGGGGGCAAGGGCAATGAGCAGTTCTTC. The chain recombines TRBV19 with TRBJ2-1, with TRBD2 matching 8 bases. Germline-derived CDR1 and CDR2 are LNHDA and SQIVND (reference sequence). The CDR3 extends over 15 amino acids. Germline trimming cut 4 bases from V and 6 bases from J; bases unmatched to any gene: 8.

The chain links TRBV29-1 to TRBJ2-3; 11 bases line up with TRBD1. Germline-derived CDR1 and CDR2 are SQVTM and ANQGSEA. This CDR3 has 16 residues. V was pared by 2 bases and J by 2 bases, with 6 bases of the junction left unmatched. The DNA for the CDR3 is TGCAGCGTTGAAAGGACAGGGGGCATGTACACAGATACGCAGTATTTT. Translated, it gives CSVERTGGMYTDTQYF.

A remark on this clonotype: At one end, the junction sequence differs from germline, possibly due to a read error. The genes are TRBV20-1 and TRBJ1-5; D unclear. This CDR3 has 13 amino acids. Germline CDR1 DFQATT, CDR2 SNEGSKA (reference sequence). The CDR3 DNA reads TGCGGTGCCCGGGCCAGCACCCTTCAGCCCCAGCATTTT. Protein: CGARASTLQPQHF.

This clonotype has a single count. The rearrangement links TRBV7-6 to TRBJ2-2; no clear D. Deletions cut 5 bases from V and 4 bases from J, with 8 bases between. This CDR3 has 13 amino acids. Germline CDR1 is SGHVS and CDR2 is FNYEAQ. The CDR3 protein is CASSTLSTGELFF. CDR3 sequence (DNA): TGTGCCAGCAGCACCCTTAGCACCGGGGAGCTGTTTTTT.

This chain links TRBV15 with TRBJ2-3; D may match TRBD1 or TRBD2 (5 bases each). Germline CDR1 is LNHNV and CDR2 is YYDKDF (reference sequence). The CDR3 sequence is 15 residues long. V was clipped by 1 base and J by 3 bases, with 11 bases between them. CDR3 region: CATSRVRDGTDTQYF. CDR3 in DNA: TGTGCCACCAGCAGAGTCAGGGACGGAACAGATACGCAGTATTTT. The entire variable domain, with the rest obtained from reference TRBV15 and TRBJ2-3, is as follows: DAMVIQNPRYQVTQFGKPVTLSCSQTLNHNVMYWYQQKSSQAPKLLFHYYDKDFNNEADTPDNFQSRRPNTSFCFLDIRSPGLGDTAMYLCATSRVRDGTDTQYFGPGTRLTVL.

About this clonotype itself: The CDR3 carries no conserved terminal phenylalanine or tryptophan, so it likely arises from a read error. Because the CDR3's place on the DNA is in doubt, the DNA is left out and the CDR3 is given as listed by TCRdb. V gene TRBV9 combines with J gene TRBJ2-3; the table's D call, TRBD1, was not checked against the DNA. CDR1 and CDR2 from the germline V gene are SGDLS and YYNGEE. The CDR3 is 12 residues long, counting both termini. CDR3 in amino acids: CASRGHTRRSSL.

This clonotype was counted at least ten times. In nucleotides, the CDR3 is TGTGCCAGCGGTAAACAGGGGACGAACACTGAAGCTTTCTTT. It encodes CASGKQGTNTEAFF. J is TRBJ1-1 and V is TRBV6-5; 7 bases line up with TRBD1. The CDR3 contains 14 residues. Germline CDR1 MNHEY, CDR2 SVGAGI. Trimming at V came to 8 bases and at J to 1 base, leaving 7 bases not matched to a gene.

Here the CDR3 DNA reads TGTGCCAGCAGCTTAAGGACAGGCTATAACTCCTACGAGCAGTACTTC. Translation gives CASSLRTGYNSYEQYF. V and J are TRBV11-2 and TRBJ2-7; 7 bases are a match to TRBD1. Trimming took 2 bases from V and 0 from J; bases not matched to a gene: 7. The CDR3 loop spans 16 amino acids. CDR1 and CDR2 from the germline V gene are SGHAT and FQNNGV.